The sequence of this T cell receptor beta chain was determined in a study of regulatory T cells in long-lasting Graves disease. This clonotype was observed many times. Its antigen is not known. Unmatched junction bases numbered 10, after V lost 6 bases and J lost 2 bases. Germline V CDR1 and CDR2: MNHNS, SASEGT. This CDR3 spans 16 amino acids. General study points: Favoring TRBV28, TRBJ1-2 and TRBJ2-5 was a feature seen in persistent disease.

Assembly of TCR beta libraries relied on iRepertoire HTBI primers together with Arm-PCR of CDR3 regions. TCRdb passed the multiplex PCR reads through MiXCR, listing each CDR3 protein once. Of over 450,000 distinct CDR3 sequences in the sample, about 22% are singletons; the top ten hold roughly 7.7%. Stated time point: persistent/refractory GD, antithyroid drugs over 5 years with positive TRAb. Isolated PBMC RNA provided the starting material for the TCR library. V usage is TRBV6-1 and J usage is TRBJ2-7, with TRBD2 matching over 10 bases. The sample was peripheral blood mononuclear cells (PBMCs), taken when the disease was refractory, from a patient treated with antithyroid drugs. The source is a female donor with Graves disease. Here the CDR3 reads CASRRLAGKQPYEQYF. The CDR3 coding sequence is TGTGCCAGCAGACGACTAGCGGGTAAACAACCCTACGAGCAGTACTTC.